This T cell receptor (beta chain) was captured by sequencing in a study of T-cell memory formation after mild COVID-19. In its sample, this clonotype was seen many times. TCRdb itself ran the 5' RACE reads through MiXCR, one entry per CDR3 protein. Counted here are 120,000 to 150,000 distinct CDR3 sequences, about 6.1% occurring once; the ten biggest clones make up about 1.9%. The clonotype originates from an adult woman who had mild COVID-19 (a few samples of this study predate the infection). Cell type and time point are not known. Sequencing was performed on PBMCs or a T cell subset sorted from them (not recorded which).

CDR3 sequence reads: CASSPFGGARLETQYF. The CDR3 DNA sequence: TGCGCCAGCAGCCCATTCGGCGGGGCCAGATTGGAGACCCAGTACTTC. The V gene is TRBV5-1, the J gene TRBJ2-5; weak D call: TRBD2 (6 bases). CDR3 length: 16 residues. Per germline, CDR1 SGHRS and CDR2 YFSETQ. Trimming removed 4 bases from V and 5 bases from J, with 21 bases in between.